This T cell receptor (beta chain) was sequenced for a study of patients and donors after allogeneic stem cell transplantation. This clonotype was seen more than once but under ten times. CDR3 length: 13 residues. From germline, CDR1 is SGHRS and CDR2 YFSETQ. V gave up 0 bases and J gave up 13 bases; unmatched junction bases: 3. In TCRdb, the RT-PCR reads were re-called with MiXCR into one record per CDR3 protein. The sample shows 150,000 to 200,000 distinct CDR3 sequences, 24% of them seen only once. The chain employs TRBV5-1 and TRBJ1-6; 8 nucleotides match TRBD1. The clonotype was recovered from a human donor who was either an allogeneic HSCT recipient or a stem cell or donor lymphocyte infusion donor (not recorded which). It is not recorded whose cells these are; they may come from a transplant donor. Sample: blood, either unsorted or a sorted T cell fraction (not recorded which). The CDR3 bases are TGCGCCAGCAGCTTGGTACAGGGGGGGCCCCTCCACTTT. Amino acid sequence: CASSLVQGGPLHF.